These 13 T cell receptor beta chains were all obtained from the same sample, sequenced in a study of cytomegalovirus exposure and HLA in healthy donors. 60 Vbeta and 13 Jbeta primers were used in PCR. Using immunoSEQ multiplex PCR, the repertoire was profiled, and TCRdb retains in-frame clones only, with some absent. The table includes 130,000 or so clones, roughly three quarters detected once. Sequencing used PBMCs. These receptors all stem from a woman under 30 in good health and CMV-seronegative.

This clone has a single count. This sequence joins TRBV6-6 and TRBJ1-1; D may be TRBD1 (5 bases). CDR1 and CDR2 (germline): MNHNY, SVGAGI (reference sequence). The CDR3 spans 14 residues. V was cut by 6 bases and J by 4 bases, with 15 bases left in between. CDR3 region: CASRRRDFGTEAFF. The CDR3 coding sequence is TGTGCCAGCAGACGCCGGGACTTCGGCACTGAAGCTTTCTTT.

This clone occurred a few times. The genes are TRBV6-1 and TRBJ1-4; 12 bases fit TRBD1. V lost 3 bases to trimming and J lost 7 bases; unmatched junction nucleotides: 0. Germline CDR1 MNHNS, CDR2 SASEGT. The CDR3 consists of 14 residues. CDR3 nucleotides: TGTGCCAGCAGTGAGGGACAGGGGGCTGAAAAACTGTTTTTT. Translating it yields CASSEGQGAEKLFF.

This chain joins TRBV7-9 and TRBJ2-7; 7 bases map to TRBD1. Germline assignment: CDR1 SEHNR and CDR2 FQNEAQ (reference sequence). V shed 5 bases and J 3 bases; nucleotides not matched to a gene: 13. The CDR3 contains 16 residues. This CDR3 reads CASSPSLGTVGYEQYF. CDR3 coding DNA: TGTGCCAGCAGCCCCTCCCTTGGGACAGTTGGCTACGAGCAGTACTTC.

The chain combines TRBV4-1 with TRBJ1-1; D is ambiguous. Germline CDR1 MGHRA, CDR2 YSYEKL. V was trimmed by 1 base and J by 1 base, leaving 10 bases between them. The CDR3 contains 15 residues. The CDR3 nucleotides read TGCGCCAGCAGCCAAGGAGCCCCATCGAACACTGAAGCTTTCTTT. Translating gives CASSQGAPSNTEAFF.

The chain's CDR3 is CASSQNPGDTIYF. For the CDR3, the DNA is TGCGCCAGCAGCCAAAACCCGGGGGACACCATATATTTT. The genes are TRBV4-1 and TRBJ1-3, with D possibly matching TRBD1 (5 bases). Germline values: CDR1 MGHRA, CDR2 YSYEKL. Trimming removed 2 bases from V and 8 bases from J, with 10 bases in between. The CDR3 runs to 13 residues.

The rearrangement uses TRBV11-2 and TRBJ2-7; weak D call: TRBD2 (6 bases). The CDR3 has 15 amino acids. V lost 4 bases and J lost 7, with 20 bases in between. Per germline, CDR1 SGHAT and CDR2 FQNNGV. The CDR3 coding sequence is TGTGCCAGCAGCTCCCTCCGGGACCGGGGGTGGGAGCAGTACTTC. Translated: CASSSLRDRGWEQYF.

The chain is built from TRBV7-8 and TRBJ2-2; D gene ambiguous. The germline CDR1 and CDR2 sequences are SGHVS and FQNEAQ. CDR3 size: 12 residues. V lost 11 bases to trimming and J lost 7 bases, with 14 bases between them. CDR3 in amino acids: CAGQVTLGELFF. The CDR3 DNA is TGTGCCGGGCAGGTTACGCTCGGGGAGCTGTTTTTT.

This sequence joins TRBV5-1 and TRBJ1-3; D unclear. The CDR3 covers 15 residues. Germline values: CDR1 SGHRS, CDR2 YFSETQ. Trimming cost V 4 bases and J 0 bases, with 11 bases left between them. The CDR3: CASSPGAGSGNTIYF. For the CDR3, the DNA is TGCGCCAGCAGCCCCGGTGCAGGCTCTGGAAACACCATATATTTT. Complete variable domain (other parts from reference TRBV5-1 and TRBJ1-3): KAGVTQTPRYLIKTRGQQVTLSCSPISGHRSVSWYQQTPGQGLQFLFEYFSETQRNKGNFPGRFSGRQFSNSRSEMNVSTLELGDSALYLCASSPGAGSGNTIYFGEGSWLTVV.

The CDR3 loop reads CASSLGGRDSPLHF. As DNA, the CDR3 is TGTGCCAGCAGCTTAGGCGGGAGAGATTCACCCCTCCACTTT. The chain couples TRBV7-9 to TRBJ1-6; the D is unclear. Germline values: CDR1 SEHNR, CDR2 FQNEAQ (reference sequence). Trimming took 1 base from V and 8 from J, leaving 9 bases between them. The CDR3 spans 14 residues.

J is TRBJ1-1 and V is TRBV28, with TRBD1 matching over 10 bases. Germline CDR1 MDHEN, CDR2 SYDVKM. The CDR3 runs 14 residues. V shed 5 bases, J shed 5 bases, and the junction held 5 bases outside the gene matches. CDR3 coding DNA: TGTGCCAGCAGTAACGACAGGGGGCGTACTGAAGCTTTCTTT. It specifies CASSNDRGRTEAFF.

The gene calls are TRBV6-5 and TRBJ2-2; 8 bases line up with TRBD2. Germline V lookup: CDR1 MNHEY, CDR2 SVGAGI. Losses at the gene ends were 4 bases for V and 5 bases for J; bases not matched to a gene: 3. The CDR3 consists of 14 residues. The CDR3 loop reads CASSFLAGTGELFF. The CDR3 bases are TGTGCCAGCAGTTTTCTAGCGGGTACCGGGGAGCTGTTTTTT.

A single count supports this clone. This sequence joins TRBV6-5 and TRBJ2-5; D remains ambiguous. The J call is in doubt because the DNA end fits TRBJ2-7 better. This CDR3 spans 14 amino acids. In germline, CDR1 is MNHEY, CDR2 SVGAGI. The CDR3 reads CASSYSAGTYEQYF. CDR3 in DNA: TGTGCCAGCAGTTACTCGGCAGGAACCTACGAGCAGTACTTC.

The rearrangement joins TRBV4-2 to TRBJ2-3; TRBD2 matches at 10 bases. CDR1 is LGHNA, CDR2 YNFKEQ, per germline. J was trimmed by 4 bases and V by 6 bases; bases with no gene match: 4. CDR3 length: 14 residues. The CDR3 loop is CASSPGLAADTQYF. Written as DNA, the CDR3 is TGTGCCAGCAGTCCCGGACTAGCGGCAGATACGCAGTATTTT.